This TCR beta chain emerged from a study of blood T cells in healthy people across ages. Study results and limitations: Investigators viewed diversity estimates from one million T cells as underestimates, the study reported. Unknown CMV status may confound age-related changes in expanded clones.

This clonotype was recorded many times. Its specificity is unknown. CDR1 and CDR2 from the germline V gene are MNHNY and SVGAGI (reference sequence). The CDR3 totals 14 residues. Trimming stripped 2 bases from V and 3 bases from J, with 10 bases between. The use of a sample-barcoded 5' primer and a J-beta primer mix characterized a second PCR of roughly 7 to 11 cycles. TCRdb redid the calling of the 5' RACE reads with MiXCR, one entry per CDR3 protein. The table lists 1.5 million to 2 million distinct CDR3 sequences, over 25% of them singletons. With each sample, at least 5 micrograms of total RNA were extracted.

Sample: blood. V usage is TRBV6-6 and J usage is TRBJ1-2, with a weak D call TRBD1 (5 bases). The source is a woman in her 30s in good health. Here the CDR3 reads CASSYNGGDYGYTF. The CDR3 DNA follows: TGTGCCAGCAGTTACAACGGGGGAGACTATGGCTACACCTTC.